This TCR beta chain was observed in a study of blood T cell repertoires in COVID-19. Study-wide background: There were acute and convalescent COVID-19 samples, and they came from the United States, Italy and Spain.

There are 17 residues in the CDR3. Trimming took off 6 bases at V and 1 base at J, with 19 bases between the two ends. Germline CDR1 is MDHEN and CDR2 is SYDVKM. Some clones are missing from TCRdb's copy, which holds only in-frame ones; the method was immunoSEQ multiplex PCR. The sample carries roughly 130,000 clones, over 75% recorded once. Material: peripheral blood. The sequence was obtained from a man aged 60-69 years with active or convalescent COVID-19. The genes are TRBV28 and TRBJ1-3, with D possibly matching TRBD1 (5 bases). The chain's CDR3 is CASSLPRAIASGNTIYF. The CDR3 DNA is TGTGCCAGCAGCCTACCCAGGGCGATCGCTTCTGGAAACACCATATATTTT.